One TCR beta chain is described in this entry. Its antigen is unknown. It was with 60 Vbeta and 13 Jbeta primers that the PCR ran. TCRdb's table, derived via immunoSEQ multiplex PCR, lists solely in-frame clones and lacks some. The table has around 200,000 clones, roughly four fifths seen once. This sample was taken from a study of cytomegalovirus exposure and HLA in healthy donors. Study in general: Sequencing of 150 million to 200 million T cells in an earlier analysis found more than 100 million unique TCR beta sequences.

V dropped 4 bases and J dropped 6 bases, with 20 bases sitting between them. The CDR3 consists of 16 residues. In germline, CDR1 is SGHDN, CDR2 FVKESK. Study-level findings and limits: In a later analysis, specific HLA alleles were associated with under 20,000 TCR beta sequences at a 0.05 false discovery rate.

This rearrangement joins TRBV14 to TRBJ2-3; possible D gene TRBD1, 6 bases. What was sequenced was PBMCs. This TCR was sampled from a woman between 18 and 29 years old in good health and CMV-seronegative. CDR3 residues: CASSRILAGVVDTQYF. The CDR3 bases are TGTGCCAGCAGCCGTATTCTAGCAGGGGTTGTGGATACGCAGTATTTT.